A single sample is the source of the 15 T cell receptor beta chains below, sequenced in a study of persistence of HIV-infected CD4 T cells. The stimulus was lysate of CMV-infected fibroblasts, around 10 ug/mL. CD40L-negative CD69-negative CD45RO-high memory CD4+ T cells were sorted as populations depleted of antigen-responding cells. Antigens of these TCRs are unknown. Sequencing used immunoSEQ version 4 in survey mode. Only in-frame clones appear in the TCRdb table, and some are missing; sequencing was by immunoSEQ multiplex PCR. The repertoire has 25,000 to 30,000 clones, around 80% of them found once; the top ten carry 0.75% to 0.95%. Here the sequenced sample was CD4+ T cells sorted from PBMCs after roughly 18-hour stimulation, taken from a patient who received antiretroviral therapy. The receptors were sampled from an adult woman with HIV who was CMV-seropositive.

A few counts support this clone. The CDR3 loop reads CASSLGGQGASEAFF. In DNA, the CDR3 is TGCGCCAGCAGCTTAGGGGGACAGGGGGCGAGTGAAGCTTTCTTT. The chain couples TRBV5-1 to TRBJ1-1; the match to TRBD1 covers 12 bases. V trimming: 2 bases; J trimming: 7 bases; junction bases outside the gene matches: 6. This CDR3 region has 15 residues. CDR1 is SGHRS, CDR2 YFSETQ, per germline.

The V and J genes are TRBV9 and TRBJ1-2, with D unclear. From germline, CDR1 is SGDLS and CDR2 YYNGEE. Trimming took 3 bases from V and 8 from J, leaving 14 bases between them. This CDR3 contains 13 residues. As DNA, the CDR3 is TGTGCCAGCAGCGCTGTGGGCACACTCGGCTACACCTTC. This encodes CASSAVGTLGYTF.

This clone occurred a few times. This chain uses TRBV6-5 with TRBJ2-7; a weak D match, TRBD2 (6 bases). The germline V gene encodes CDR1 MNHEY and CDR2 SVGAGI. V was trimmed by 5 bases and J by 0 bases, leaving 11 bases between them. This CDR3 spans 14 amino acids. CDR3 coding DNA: TGTGCCAGCAGTAGTCCGGGACTCTCCTACGAGCAGTACTTC. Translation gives CASSSPGLSYEQYF.

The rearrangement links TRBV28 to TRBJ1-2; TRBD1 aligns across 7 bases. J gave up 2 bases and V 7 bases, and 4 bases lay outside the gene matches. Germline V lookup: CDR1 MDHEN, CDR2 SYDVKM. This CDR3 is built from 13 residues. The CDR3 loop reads CASTEQGNYGYTF. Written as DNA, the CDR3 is TGTGCCAGCACCGAACAGGGGAACTATGGCTACACCTTC.

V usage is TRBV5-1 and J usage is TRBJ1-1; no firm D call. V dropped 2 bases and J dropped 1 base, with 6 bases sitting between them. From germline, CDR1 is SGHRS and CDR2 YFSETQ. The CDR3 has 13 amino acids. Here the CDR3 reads CASSFTSNTEAFF. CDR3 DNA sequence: TGCGCCAGCAGCTTCACGTCGAACACTGAAGCTTTCTTT.

CDR3 protein: CASSSSAGGPTGELFF. CDR3 nucleotide sequence: TGTGCCAGCAGTTCCTCAGCGGGGGGGCCCACCGGGGAGCTGTTTTTT. V and J are TRBV6-5 and TRBJ2-2, with 10 bases fitting TRBD2. J lost 4 bases, V lost 4 bases, and 6 bases had no gene match. Germline lookup yields CDR1 MNHEY and CDR2 SVGAGI. The CDR3 length is 16 residues.

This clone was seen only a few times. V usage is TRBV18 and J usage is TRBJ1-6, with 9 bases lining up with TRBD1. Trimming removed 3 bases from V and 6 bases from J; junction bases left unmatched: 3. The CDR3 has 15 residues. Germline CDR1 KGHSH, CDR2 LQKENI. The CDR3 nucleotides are TGTGCCAGCTCACCTACGACAGGGGGTAATTCACCCCTCCACTTT. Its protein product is CASSPTTGGNSPLHF.

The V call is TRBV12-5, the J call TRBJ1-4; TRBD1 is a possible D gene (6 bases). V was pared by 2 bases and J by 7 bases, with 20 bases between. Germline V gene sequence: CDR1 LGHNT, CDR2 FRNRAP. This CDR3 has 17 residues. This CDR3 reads CASGLTPREGGVEKLFF. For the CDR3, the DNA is TGTGCTAGTGGTTTGACGCCCCGGGAGGGGGGCGTTGAAAAACTGTTTTTT.

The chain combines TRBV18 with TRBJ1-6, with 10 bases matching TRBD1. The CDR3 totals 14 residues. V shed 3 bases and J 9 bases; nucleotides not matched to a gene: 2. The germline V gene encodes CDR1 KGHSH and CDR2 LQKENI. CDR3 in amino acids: CASSPRTGGSPLHF. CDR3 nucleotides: TGTGCCAGCTCACCTAGGACAGGGGGTTCACCCCTCCACTTT. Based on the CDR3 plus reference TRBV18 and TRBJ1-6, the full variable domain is NAGVMQNPRHLVRRRGQEARLRCSPMKGHSHVYWYRQLPEEGLKFMVYLQKENIIDESGMPKERFSAEFPKEGPSILRIQQVVRGDSAAYFCASSPRTGGSPLHFGNGTRLTVT.

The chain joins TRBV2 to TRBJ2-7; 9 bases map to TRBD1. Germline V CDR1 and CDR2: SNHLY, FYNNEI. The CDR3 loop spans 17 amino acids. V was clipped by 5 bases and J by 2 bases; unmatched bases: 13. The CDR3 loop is CASSPTQVGTGTYEQYV. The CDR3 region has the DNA TGTGCCAGCAGTCCCACCCAAGTTGGGACAGGGACCTACGAGCAGTACGTC.

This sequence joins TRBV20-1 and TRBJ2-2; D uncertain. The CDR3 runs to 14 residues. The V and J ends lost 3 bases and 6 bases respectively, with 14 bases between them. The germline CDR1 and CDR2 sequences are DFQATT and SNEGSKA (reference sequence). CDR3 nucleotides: TGCAGTGCTAGTCAGACAACAAGGGCCGGGGAGCTGTTTTTT. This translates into CSASQTTRAGELFF.

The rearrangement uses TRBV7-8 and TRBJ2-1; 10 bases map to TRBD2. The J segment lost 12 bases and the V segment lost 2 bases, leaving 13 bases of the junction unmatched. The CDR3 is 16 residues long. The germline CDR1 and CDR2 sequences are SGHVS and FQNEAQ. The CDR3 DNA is TGTGCCAGCAGCTTAATCCCGATCAGCGGGGGGGCCGGGCAGTTCTTC. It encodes CASSLIPISGGAGQFF.

The CDR3 DNA follows: TGTGCCAGTAGTCCAGACCGGACAGGGACCTATGGCTACACCTTC. Translation gives CASSPDRTGTYGYTF. The gene calls are TRBV19 and TRBJ1-2; 8 bases map to TRBD1. V dropped 5 bases and J dropped 4; count of bases not matched to a gene: 9. The CDR3 covers 15 residues. From germline, CDR1 is LNHDA and CDR2 SQIVND (reference sequence).

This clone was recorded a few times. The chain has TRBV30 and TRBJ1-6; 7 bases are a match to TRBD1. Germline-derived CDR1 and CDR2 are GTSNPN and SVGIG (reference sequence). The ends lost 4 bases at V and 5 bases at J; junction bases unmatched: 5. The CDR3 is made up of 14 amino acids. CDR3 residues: CAWTRDSHNSPLHF. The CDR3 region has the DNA TGTGCCTGGACCCGGGACAGCCATAATTCACCCCTCCACTTT. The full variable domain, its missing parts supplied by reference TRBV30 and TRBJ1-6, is SQTIHQWPATLVQPVGSPLSLECTVEGTSNPNLYWYRQAAGRGLQLLFYSVGIGQISSEVPQNLSASRPQDRQFILSSKKLLLSDSGFYLCAWTRDSHNSPLHFGNGTRLTVT.

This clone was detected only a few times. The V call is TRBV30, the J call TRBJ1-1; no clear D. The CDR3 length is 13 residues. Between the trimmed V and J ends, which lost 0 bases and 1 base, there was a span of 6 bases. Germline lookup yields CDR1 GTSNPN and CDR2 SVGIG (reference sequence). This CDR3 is CAWSVERNTEAFF. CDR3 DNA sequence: TGTGCCTGGAGTGTAGAACGGAACACTGAAGCTTTCTTT.